The T cell receptor beta chain described here comes from a study of T cell responses to AZD1222 COVID-19 vaccine. Findings of the study overall: Repertoire sampling occurred only after the peak T cell response. Unmutated regions of variants are reportedly targeted by nearly half of spike-specific TCRs.

This CDR3 is 17 amino acids long. Germline CDR1 and CDR2: KGHSH and LQKENI. The germline V and J ends were trimmed by 2 bases and 2 bases, with 18 bases remaining between them. On this clone: The antigen is unknown.

Produced via immunoSEQ multiplex PCR; TCRdb's table is partial and in-frame only. The sample holds about 140,000 clones, approximately 91% seen once. The chain joins TRBV18 to TRBJ1-1; no clear D gene. The TCR originated in an adult who received the AZD1222 COVID-19 vaccine. Here the sequenced sample was peripheral blood, taken 28 days after the second AZD1222 dose. The CDR3 here is CASSPKRPGIGNTEAFF. The DNA of the CDR3 is TGTGCCAGCTCACCAAAGAGGCCGGGGATCGGAAACACTGAAGCTTTCTTT.